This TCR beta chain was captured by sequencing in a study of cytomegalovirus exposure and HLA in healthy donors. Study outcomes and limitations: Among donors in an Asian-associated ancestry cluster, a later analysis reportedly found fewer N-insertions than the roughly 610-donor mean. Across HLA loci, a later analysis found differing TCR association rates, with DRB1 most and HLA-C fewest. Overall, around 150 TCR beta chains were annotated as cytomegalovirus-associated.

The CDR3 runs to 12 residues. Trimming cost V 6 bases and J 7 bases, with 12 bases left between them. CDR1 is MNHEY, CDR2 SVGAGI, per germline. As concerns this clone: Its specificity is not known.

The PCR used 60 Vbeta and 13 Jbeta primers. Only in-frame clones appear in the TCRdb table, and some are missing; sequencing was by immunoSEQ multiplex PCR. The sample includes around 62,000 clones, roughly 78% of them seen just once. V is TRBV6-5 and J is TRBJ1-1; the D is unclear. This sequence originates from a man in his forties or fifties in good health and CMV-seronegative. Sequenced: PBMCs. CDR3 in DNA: TGTGCCAGCAGAGAGGCGAAAAATGAAGCTTTCTTT. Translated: CASREAKNEAFF.